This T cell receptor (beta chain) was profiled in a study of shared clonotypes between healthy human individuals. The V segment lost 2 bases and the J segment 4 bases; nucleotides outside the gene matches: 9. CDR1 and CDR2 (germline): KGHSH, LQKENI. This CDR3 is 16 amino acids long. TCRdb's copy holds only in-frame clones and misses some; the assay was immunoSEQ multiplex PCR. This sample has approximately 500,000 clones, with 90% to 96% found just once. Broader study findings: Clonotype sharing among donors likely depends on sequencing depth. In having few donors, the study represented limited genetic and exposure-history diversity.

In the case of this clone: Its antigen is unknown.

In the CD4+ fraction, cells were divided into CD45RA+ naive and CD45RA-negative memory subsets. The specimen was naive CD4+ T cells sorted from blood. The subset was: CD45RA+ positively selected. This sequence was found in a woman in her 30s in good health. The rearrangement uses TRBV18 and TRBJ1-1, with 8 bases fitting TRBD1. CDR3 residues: CASSPAQGAIGTEAFF. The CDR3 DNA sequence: TGTGCCAGCTCACCAGCCCAGGGGGCTATTGGCACTGAAGCTTTCTTT.